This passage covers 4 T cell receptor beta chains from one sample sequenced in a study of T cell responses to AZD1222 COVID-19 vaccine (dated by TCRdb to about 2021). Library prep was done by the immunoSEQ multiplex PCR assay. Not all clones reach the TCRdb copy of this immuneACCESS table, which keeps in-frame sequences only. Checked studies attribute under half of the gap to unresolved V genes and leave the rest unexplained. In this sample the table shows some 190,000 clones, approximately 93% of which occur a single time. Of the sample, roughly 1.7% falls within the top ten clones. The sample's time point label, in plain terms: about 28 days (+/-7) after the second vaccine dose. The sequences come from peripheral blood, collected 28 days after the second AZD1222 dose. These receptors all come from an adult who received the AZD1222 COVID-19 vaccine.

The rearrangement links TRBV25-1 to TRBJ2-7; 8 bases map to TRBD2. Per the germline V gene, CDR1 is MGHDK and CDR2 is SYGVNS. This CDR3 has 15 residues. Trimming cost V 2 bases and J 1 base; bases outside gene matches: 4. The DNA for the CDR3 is TGTGCCAGCAGTGAAATGGCGGGAGGTTCCTACGAGCAGTACTTC. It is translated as CASSEMAGGSYEQYF.

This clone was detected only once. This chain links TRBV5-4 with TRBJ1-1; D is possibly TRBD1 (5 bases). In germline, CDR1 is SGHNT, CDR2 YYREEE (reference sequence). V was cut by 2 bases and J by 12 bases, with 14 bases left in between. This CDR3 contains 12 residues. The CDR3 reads CASSFGASDTFF. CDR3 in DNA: TGTGCCAGCAGCTTTGGGGCGTCAGACACTTTCTTT.

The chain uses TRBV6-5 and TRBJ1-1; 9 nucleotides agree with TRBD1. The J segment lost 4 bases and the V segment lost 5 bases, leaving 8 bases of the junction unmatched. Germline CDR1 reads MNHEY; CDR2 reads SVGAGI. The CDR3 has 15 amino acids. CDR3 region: CASSKKNRGPTEAFF. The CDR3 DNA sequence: TGTGCCAGCAGTAAAAAGAACAGGGGGCCCACTGAAGCTTTCTTT.

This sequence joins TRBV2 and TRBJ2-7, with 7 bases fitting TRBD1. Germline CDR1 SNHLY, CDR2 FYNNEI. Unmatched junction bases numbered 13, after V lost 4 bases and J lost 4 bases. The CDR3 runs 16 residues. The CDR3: CASSVAGGRDQYEQYF. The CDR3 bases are TGTGCCAGCAGTGTGGCAGGGGGAAGAGATCAGTACGAGCAGTACTTC. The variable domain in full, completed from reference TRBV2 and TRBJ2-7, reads EPEVTQTPSHQVTQMGQEVILRCVPISNHLYFYWYRQILGQKVEFLVSFYNNEISEKSEIFDDQFSVERPDGSNFTLKIRSTKLEDSAMYFCASSVAGGRDQYEQYFGPGTRLTVT.